Here is one TCR beta chain with its context. Profiled with immunoSEQ multiplex PCR; TCRdb holds only in-frame clones, not every one. Of 150,000 to 200,000 clones in the sample, about 81% were seen once. The sample belongs to a study of blood T cell repertoires in COVID-19. CDR1 MNHEY and CDR2 SVGEGT come from the germline V gene. Trimming removed 7 bases at V and 0 bases at J, with 8 bases between. This CDR3 comprises 13 residues. The sequence came from a human donor in a cohort sampled during active COVID-19. The gene calls are TRBV6-2 or TRBV6-3 and TRBJ2-3, with D hard to call. Source material: peripheral blood. CDR3 region: CASTPPSTDTQYF. The CDR3 bases are TGTGCCAGCACCCCCCCTAGCACAGATACGCAGTATTTT.